These T cell receptor beta chains were read from a single sample in a study of OX40 agonist ivuxolimab in advanced cancers. Sequencing was performed with immunoSEQ multiplex PCR; in TCRdb, only in-frame clones are kept and a portion is missing. The sample contains some 74,000 clones, around 82% of which appear only once. Sequenced material: CD4+ or CD8+ T cells sorted from blood, taken in a trial of the OX40 agonist ivuxolimab. The receptors here all came from an adult with an advanced solid tumor such as melanoma, head and neck, liver or kidney cancer. Each CDR3 is given with its conserved first and last residue. The D gene is left open where the match is weak. Only some rows state a clone size, as once, few, many or a class for expanded clones.

clone_size	v_call	d_call	j_call	cdr3_nt	cdr3_aa
.	TRBV2	TRBD1	TRBJ2-3	TGTGCCAGCCTCCCGGGACAGGCGGGCACAGATACGCAGTATTTT	CASLPGQAGTDTQYF
once	TRBV28	.	TRBJ1-1	TGTGCCAGCAGCGTGGGGTCGGTCGGAGCTTTCTTT	CASSVGSVGAFF
.	TRBV28	.	TRBJ2-2	TGTGCCAGCTCGAGGGGAGGAGGTGGGACCGGGGAGCTGTTTTTT	CASSRGGGGTGELFF
once	TRBV2	TRBD2	TRBJ2-3	TGTGCCAGCAGTGAAGGCCGACTAGCGGGAGGGGCGGATACGCAGTATTTT	CASSEGRLAGGADTQYF
.	TRBV27	TRBD1	TRBJ2-1	TGTGCCAGAATAACCGGGACAGGGGTTAACAATGAGCAGTTCTTC	CARITGTGVNNEQFF
.	TRBV7-8	.	TRBJ2-2	TGTGCCAGCAGCTTAAGGACCACCGGGGAGCTGTTTTTT	CASSLRTTGELFF
.	TRBV6-1	.	TRBJ1-2	TGTGCCAGTCTTCATGGGGGTATGGACTATGGCTACACCTTC	CASLHGGMDYGYTF
.	TRBV7-6	.	TRBJ1-6	TGTGCCAGCAGCTTAGAAGCCCCGGGGGCCGCGGCCAGGCCCCTCCACTTT	CASSLEAPGAAARPLHF
.	TRBV6-1	.	TRBJ1-1	TGTGCCAGCAGTGAGTCAAGTCTACACAGAATGAACACTGAAGCTTTCTTT	CASSESSLHRMNTEAFF
.	TRBV28	TRBD1	TRBJ2-7	TGTGCCAGCAGTCGGACAGGAACCTCCTACGAGCAGTACTTC	CASSRTGTSYEQYF
.	TRBV5-4	.	TRBJ2-1	TGTGCCAGCAGCTTGGACGCGGACAATGAGCAGTTCTTC	CASSLDADNEQFF
.	TRBV2	TRBD2	TRBJ2-7	TGTGCCAGCAGCAAGCGGGAGCTAACCTACGAGCAGTACTTC	CASSKRELTYEQYF